This TCR beta chain originates from a study of blood T cells in healthy people across ages. General observations from the study: Significant beta diversity loss was already apparent by age approximately 38, declining roughly linearly.

V lost 1 base and J 2 bases, leaving 23 bases between the germline ends. In germline, CDR1 is SEHNR, CDR2 FQNEAQ (reference sequence). The length of the CDR3 is 19 residues. This clonotype came up a few times. Its specificity is not known. Combining a sample-barcoded 5' primer with a J-beta primer mix, a second PCR ran for about 6 to 12 cycles. TCRdb used MiXCR to reprocess the 5' RACE reads, holding one entry per CDR3 protein. The table shows 700,000 or so distinct CDR3 sequences, with about 24% occurring only once. The gene calls are TRBV7-9 and TRBJ2-5, with D perhaps being TRBD1 or TRBD2 (6 bases each). This TCR was sampled from a man in his 70s in good health. Specimen: blood. For the CDR3, the DNA is TGTGCCAGCAGCTTAGTTCGGTTGGGGGGCAACACCTTTCAAGAGACCCAGTACTTC. Translation gives CASSLVRLGGNTFQETQYF.